These 29 T cell receptor beta chains were all obtained from the same sample, sequenced in a study of shared clonotypes between healthy human individuals. Only in-frame clones appear in the TCRdb table, and some are missing; sequencing was by immunoSEQ multiplex PCR. The sample has approximately 2,300,000 clones, 80% to 95% seen once; the top ten hold 0.3% to 0.45%. The sample taken for sequencing was naive CD4+ T cells from PBMCs. The subset is: CD45RA+ positively selected. These receptors were collected from a man in his late teens or twenties in good health. Some clones in this sample may be carry-over from other donors' samples.

This sequence joins TRBV28 and TRBJ2-3, with D perhaps TRBD2 (6 bases). Germline-derived CDR1 and CDR2 are MDHEN and SYDVKM. This CDR3 has 17 residues. Trimming removed 6 bases at V and 2 bases at J, with 21 bases between. CDR3 DNA sequence: TGTGCCAGCAGCCTAGCGACTTCTATAAGTGACACAGATACGCAGTATTTT. Amino acid sequence: CASSLATSISDTDTQYF.

This rearrangement joins TRBV28 to TRBJ1-2, with D perhaps TRBD1 (5 bases). V lost 8 bases to trimming and J lost 4 bases, with 20 bases between them. CDR1 and CDR2 (germline): MDHEN, SYDVKM. The CDR3 sequence is 15 residues long. The CDR3 coding sequence is TGTGCCAGCTCTGACCTAGGGGCTTCTGGCTATGGCTACACCTTC. As protein: CASSDLGASGYGYTF.

The CDR3 loop reads CASTPGGAGGWSEQFF. The CDR3, as DNA: TGTGCCAGCACCCCCGGGGGGGCCGGGGGGTGGTCGGAGCAGTTCTTC. V and J are TRBV5-4 and TRBJ2-1; TRBD2 aligns across 8 bases. The J segment lost 10 bases and the V segment lost 6 bases, leaving 18 bases of the junction unmatched. From germline, CDR1 is SGHNT and CDR2 YYREEE (reference sequence). CDR3 length equals 16 residues.

CDR3 sequence (DNA): TGCGCCAGCAGGTCTTCCAGCGGTGAGACCCAGTACTTC. Its protein is CASRSSSGETQYF. The chain combines TRBV5-1 with TRBJ2-5, with a possible D match to TRBD2 (5 bases). The CDR3 is 13 amino acids. In germline, CDR1 is SGHRS, CDR2 YFSETQ. Trimming took 5 bases from V and 5 from J, leaving 13 bases between them. The full variable domain, in which reference TRBV5-1 and TRBJ2-5 provide the parts outside the CDR3, is KAGVTQTPRYLIKTRGQQVTLSCSPISGHRSVSWYQQTPGQGLQFLFEYFSETQRNKGNFPGRFSGRQFSNSRSEMNVSTLELGDSALYLCASRSSSGETQYFGPGTRLLVL.

The J gene is TRBJ1-2, the V gene TRBV2; a possible D gene is TRBD1 (5 bases). The CDR3 extends over 14 amino acids. With 11 bases removed from V and 7 bases from J, the gap between germline ends came to 23 bases. Germline CDR1 SNHLY, CDR2 FYNNEI. DNA for the CDR3: TGTGCCGGGGCCCGGGACCTCCGGGGAGCTGGCTACACCTTC. This gives the protein CAGARDLRGAGYTF.

V usage is TRBV5-6 and J usage is TRBJ2-5; 9 nucleotides line up with TRBD2. The CDR3 contains 15 residues. The trim removed 0 bases at V and 4 bases at J, leaving 4 bases unmatched. Germline V lookup: CDR1 SGHDT, CDR2 YYEEEE. The CDR3 DNA follows: TGTGCCAGCAGCTTGGGGACTAGCGCGCCAGAGACCCAGTACTTC. This encodes CASSLGTSAPETQYF.

This rearrangement joins TRBV5-4 to TRBJ1-1; 8 nucleotides agree with TRBD1. This CDR3 contains 16 residues. Germline V lookup: CDR1 SGHNT, CDR2 YYREEE (reference sequence). The V and J ends lost 4 bases and 4 bases, in that order; junction bases with no gene match: 12. The CDR3 DNA reads TGTGCCAGCAGCCCTGACTCGGGACAGGCAACCACTGAAGCTTTCTTT. The encoded protein is CASSPDSGQATTEAFF.

The rearrangement links TRBV30 to TRBJ2-3; TRBD1 matches at 10 bases. The CDR3 runs to 12 residues. Trimming removed 7 bases from V and 5 bases from J; junction bases left unmatched: 3. CDR1 is GTSNPN and CDR2 is SVGIG in the germline V gene (reference sequence). The DNA of the CDR3 is TGTGCCTTCGGACAGGGGGTAGATACGCAGTATTTT. Translated: CAFGQGVDTQYF.

The chain is built from TRBV6-5 and TRBJ1-5; perhaps TRBD1 as D (5 bases). The CDR3 consists of 14 residues. Germline V CDR1 and CDR2: MNHEY, SVGAGI. V shed 3 bases and J shed 3 bases, with 9 bases lying between them. DNA of the CDR3: TGTGCCAGCAGTTATTGGGGCTTCAATCAGCCCCAGCATTTT. Its protein is CASSYWGFNQPQHF.

This chain connects TRBV6-6 to TRBJ1-4; a weak D match, TRBD1 (5 bases). Trimming shortened V by 10 bases and J by 12 bases, and 24 bases separated the two germline ends. CDR1 MNHNY and CDR2 SVGAGI come from the germline V gene (reference sequence). The CDR3 runs 14 residues. CDR3 sequence: CATGKLGHPKELFF. As DNA, the CDR3 is TGTGCCACCGGAAAGCTGGGGCACCCAAAGGAACTGTTTTTT.

V usage is TRBV6-6 and J usage is TRBJ2-3; 9 bases align to TRBD2. This CDR3 contains 16 residues. Germline CDR1 reads MNHNY; CDR2 reads SVGAGI (reference sequence). Trimming cost V 2 bases and J 3 bases; bases outside gene matches: 6. For the CDR3, the DNA is TGTGCCAGCAGTTACCCCATAGCGGGAGCAACAGATACGCAGTATTTT. Amino acid sequence: CASSYPIAGATDTQYF.

The chain is built from TRBV5-6 and TRBJ1-1; D gene ambiguous. CDR3 length equals 14 residues. Germline CDR1 reads SGHDT; CDR2 reads YYEEEE. V lost 4 bases and J lost 3, with 13 bases in between. The CDR3 sequence: CASSVQGWHTEAFF. The CDR3 DNA follows: TGTGCCAGCAGCGTACAAGGGTGGCACACTGAAGCTTTCTTT. Full variable domain (missing parts from reference TRBV5-6 and TRBJ1-1): DAGVTQSPTHLIKTRGQQVTLRCSPKSGHDTVSWYQQALGQGPQFIFQYYEEEERQRGNFPDRFSGHQFPNYSSELNVNALLLGDSALYLCASSVQGWHTEAFFGQGTRLTVV.

The chain combines TRBV7-2 with TRBJ1-1, with 11 bases that match TRBD1. Germline CDR1 SGHTA, CDR2 FQGNSA. Trimming took 9 bases from V and 1 from J; bases not matched to a gene: 13. The CDR3 extends over 17 amino acids. The CDR3 DNA sequence: TGTGCCAGTTCCAAGCGGGACAGGGGGTTAGAGAACACTGAAGCTTTCTTT. Protein: CASSKRDRGLENTEAFF.

The rearrangement uses TRBV5-1 and TRBJ1-4; the D is unclear. This CDR3 has 16 amino acids. Between the trimmed V and J ends, which lost 5 bases and 8 bases, there was a span of 22 bases. Germline V gives CDR1 SGHRS, CDR2 YFSETQ. This CDR3 reads CASSRASGPAGEKLFF. The CDR3 DNA is TGCGCCAGCAGTCGCGCCTCGGGTCCCGCGGGCGAAAAACTGTTTTTT.

V and J are TRBV28 and TRBJ2-6, with D possibly being TRBD1 (5 bases). This CDR3 spans 18 amino acids. Germline loops: CDR1 MDHEN, CDR2 SYDVKM. Trimming took 4 bases from V and 4 from J, leaving 20 bases between them. CDR3 in amino acids: CASSSDPVRAAGANVLTF. CDR3 nucleotide sequence: TGTGCCAGCAGTTCCGACCCTGTCAGGGCGGCCGGGGCCAACGTCCTGACTTTC.

The CDR3 nucleotides read TGCGCCAGCAGCTTCTTATGGGCGGGAGAAGGGTACGAGCAGTACTTC. This gives the protein CASSFLWAGEGYEQYF. The chain employs TRBV5-1 and TRBJ2-7; TRBD2 agrees at 7 bases. J lost 4 bases, V lost 2 bases, and 12 bases had no gene match. This CDR3 spans 16 amino acids. Germline CDR1 SGHRS, CDR2 YFSETQ. Full variable domain (rest looked up from reference TRBV5-1 and TRBJ2-7): KAGVTQTPRYLIKTRGQQVTLSCSPISGHRSVSWYQQTPGQGLQFLFEYFSETQRNKGNFPGRFSGRQFSNSRSEMNVSTLELGDSALYLCASSFLWAGEGYEQYFGPGTRLTVT.

The V gene is TRBV28, the J gene TRBJ2-3, with 7 bases identical to TRBD2. Germline V lookup: CDR1 MDHEN, CDR2 SYDVKM. Germline trimming cut 6 bases from V and 7 bases from J; bases unmatched to any gene: 19. CDR3 length: 17 amino acids. In DNA form, the CDR3 reads TGTGCCAGCAGCCGGGACTACATTTTCTCCACGGCACATACGCAGTATTTT. It encodes CASSRDYIFSTAHTQYF.

The chain joins TRBV28 to TRBJ2-5, with 10 positions matching TRBD2. With 6 bases clipped from V and 6 bases from J, the junction kept 7 bases outside the gene matches. Germline CDR1 MDHEN, CDR2 SYDVKM. This CDR3 has 14 residues. CDR3 amino acids: CASRVAGGLKTQYF. CDR3 nucleotide sequence: TGTGCCAGCAGAGTAGCGGGAGGATTGAAGACCCAGTACTTC.

The chain recombines TRBV28 with TRBJ1-1; 7 nucleotides line up with TRBD1. Trimming at V came to 5 bases and at J to 0 bases, leaving 6 bases not matched to a gene. CDR3 length equals 15 residues. Germline-derived CDR1 and CDR2 are MDHEN and SYDVKM. DNA of the CDR3: TGTGCCAGCAGTGGTAACAGGGGAATGAACACTGAAGCTTTCTTT. Translating it yields CASSGNRGMNTEAFF.

The V and J genes are TRBV2 and TRBJ2-2, with 9 positions matching TRBD1. V lost 6 bases to trimming and J lost 7 bases; unmatched junction nucleotides: 6. The germline V gene has CDR1 SNHLY and CDR2 FYNNEI. CDR3 size: 14 residues. The CDR3 DNA follows: TGTGCCAGCAGACGACAGGGGGTCGGCGGGGAGCTGTTTTTT. It translates to CASRRQGVGGELFF.

CDR3 sequence reads: CASSEDRGNYGYTF. The CDR3 coding sequence is TGTGCCAGCAGTGAAGACAGGGGGAATTACGGCTACACCTTC. The chain links TRBV6-4 to TRBJ1-2; the match to TRBD1 covers 9 bases. Germline V gene lookup returns CDR1 MRHNA and CDR2 SNTAGT. There are 14 residues in the CDR3. V gave up 3 bases and J gave up 8 bases; unmatched junction bases: 7.

This clone has only one observation. This sample includes further DNA sequences coding for the same CDR3. This chain joins TRBV2 and TRBJ1-5, with TRBD1 matching over 11 bases. J gave up 4 bases and V 6 bases, and 2 bases lay outside the gene matches. The germline gives CDR1 SNHLY, CDR2 FYNNEI. CDR3 length equals 14 residues. The CDR3 region has the DNA TGTGCCAGCAGCGGGACAGGGGGGAATCAGCCCCAGCATTTT. Translating it yields CASSGTGGNQPQHF.

This clone was counted a few times. The chain has TRBV18 and TRBJ1-1; unclear D gene. Germline V CDR1 and CDR2: KGHSH, LQKENI. The CDR3 runs 15 residues. Trimming cost V 2 bases and J 4 bases, with 14 bases left between them. The chain's CDR3 is CASSPGGRGSTEAFF. In DNA form, the CDR3 reads TGTGCCAGCTCACCAGGAGGGAGAGGGAGCACTGAAGCTTTCTTT.

The V call is TRBV7-9, the J call TRBJ1-5; D is unclear. Germline assignment: CDR1 SEHNR and CDR2 FQNEAQ (reference sequence). Trimming removed 3 bases at V and 4 bases at J, with 10 bases between. This CDR3 is 14 amino acids long. As DNA, the CDR3 is TGTGCCAGCAGCTTTGGCAGGCCGAATCAGCCCCAGCATTTT. Translation: CASSFGRPNQPQHF.

DNA of the CDR3: TGCGCCAGCAGCTTGGGAAGGGACTTTCCGTACAATGAGCAGTTCTTC. It specifies CASSLGRDFPYNEQFF. The chain joins TRBV5-1 to TRBJ2-1; D may be TRBD2 (6 bases). V dropped 0 bases and J dropped 4 bases, with 14 bases sitting between them. CDR1 is SGHRS, CDR2 YFSETQ, per germline. This CDR3 is 16 amino acids long.

This chain uses TRBV7-3 with TRBJ2-2; tentatively, D is TRBD2 (5 bases). This CDR3 region has 15 residues. The V gene's germline CDR1 is SGHTA and CDR2 FQGTGA. V was pared by 4 bases and J by 4 bases, with 13 bases between. CDR3 protein: CASSSSTGFTGELFF. The CDR3 DNA sequence: TGTGCCAGCAGCTCCTCCACGGGATTCACCGGGGAGCTGTTTTTT.

V usage is TRBV12-5 and J usage is TRBJ2-3; D not resolved. Germline V lookup: CDR1 LGHNT, CDR2 FRNRAP. The CDR3 loop spans 11 amino acids. The ends were cut back, 6 bases at V and 6 bases at J, with 7 bases in the middle. CDR3 loop: CASGSVDTQYF. Written as DNA, the CDR3 is TGTGCTAGTGGCAGCGTTGATACGCAGTATTTT.

CDR3 protein: CASSHIGRDNTDTQYF. DNA for the CDR3: TGTGCCAGCAGCCATATCGGGCGGGACAACACAGATACGCAGTATTTT. The rearrangement uses TRBV5-4 and TRBJ2-3; D tentatively fits TRBD1 or TRBD2 (6 bases each). CDR3 size: 16 residues. Germline V lookup: CDR1 SGHNT, CDR2 YYREEE (reference sequence). Trimming took off 4 bases at V and 2 bases at J, with 17 bases between the two ends.

This chain connects TRBV4-1 to TRBJ1-4; no reliable D call. The germline gives CDR1 MGHRA, CDR2 YSYEKL. CDR3 length equals 13 residues. Trimming left V 4 bases short and J 8 bases short, with 11 bases between. CDR3 in DNA: TGCGCCAGCAGCCTATCGGGTTGGGAAAAACTGTTTTTT. This codes for CASSLSGWEKLFF.